A single sample is the source of the 21 T cell receptor beta chains below, sequenced in a study of cytomegalovirus exposure and HLA in healthy donors. PCR employed 60 Vbeta and 13 Jbeta primers. Only in-frame clones appear in the TCRdb table, and some are missing; sequencing was by immunoSEQ multiplex PCR. The sample holds 100,000 or so clones, around 80% seen once. Material: PBMCs. Every receptor here comes from a man younger than 45 in good health and CMV-seronegative.

This clone was observed a handful of times. This chain links TRBV20-1 with TRBJ2-5; no clear D. CDR3 length: 11 residues. V gave up 4 bases and J gave up 4 bases, with 7 bases separating them. The V gene's germline CDR1 is DFQATT and CDR2 SNEGSKA (reference sequence). The CDR3 DNA reads TGCAGTGCTACCTTTTTAGAGACCCAGTACTTC. This translates into CSATFLETQYF.

The chain employs TRBV15 and TRBJ2-3, with 10 nucleotides matching TRBD2. The ends lost 6 bases at V and 4 bases at J; junction bases unmatched: 7. CDR3 length: 15 amino acids. The germline V gene has CDR1 LNHNV and CDR2 YYDKDF (reference sequence). The CDR3 loop is CATRLAGGGADTQYF. CDR3 coding DNA: TGTGCCACCAGATTAGCGGGAGGAGGCGCAGATACGCAGTATTTT.

The V call is TRBV14, the J call TRBJ2-1; 8 bases are shared with TRBD2. Germline trimming cut 6 bases from V and 10 bases from J; bases unmatched to any gene: 8. The CDR3 consists of 13 residues. Germline V lookup: CDR1 SGHDN, CDR2 FVKESK. The CDR3 coding sequence is TGTGCCAGCAGGTCGGCGGGGGGAGGCGAGCAGTTCTTC. Translating gives CASRSAGGGEQFF.

This clone was found once. The V call is TRBV4-2, the J call TRBJ2-1; weak D call: TRBD1 (6 bases). The ends were cut back, 0 bases at V and 7 bases at J, with 16 bases in the middle. The CDR3 runs 16 residues. In germline, CDR1 is LGHNA, CDR2 YNFKEQ. The CDR3 coding sequence is TGTGCCAGCAGCCAAGAGGGGGCACATCGATTGAATGAGCAGTTCTTC. Encoded protein: CASSQEGAHRLNEQFF.

The V call is TRBV4-3, the J call TRBJ1-1; D is perhaps TRBD1 (6 bases). V was pared by 1 base and J by 4 bases, with 13 bases between. This CDR3 has 15 amino acids. CDR1 and CDR2 from the germline V gene are LGHNA and YSLEER. CDR3 in amino acids: CASSQAAWGPTEAFF. CDR3 DNA: TGCGCCAGCAGCCAAGCCGCGTGGGGGCCCACTGAAGCTTTCTTT.

This chain connects TRBV19 to TRBJ2-5; TRBD1 might be the D (6 bases). This CDR3 contains 14 residues. Germline lookup yields CDR1 LNHDA and CDR2 SQIVND (reference sequence). Trimming cost V 5 bases and J 0 bases, with 10 bases left between them. The CDR3 region is CASSFRTDQETQYF. The CDR3 DNA reads as TGTGCCAGTAGTTTCCGGACAGACCAAGAGACCCAGTACTTC. The full variable domain, with the rest looked up from reference TRBV19 and TRBJ2-5, is DGGITQSPKYLFRKEGQNVTLSCEQNLNHDAMYWYRQDPGQGLRLIYYSQIVNDFQKGDIAEGYSVSREKKESFPLTVTSAQKNPTAFYLCASSFRTDQETQYFGPGTRLLVL.

The chain recombines TRBV14 with TRBJ2-1, with 14 positions matching TRBD2. Unmatched junction bases numbered 14, after V lost 4 bases and J lost 6 bases. From germline, CDR1 is SGHDN and CDR2 FVKESK. The CDR3 contains 19 residues. The CDR3 sequence is CASSPNLGTSGGPFNEQFF. In DNA form, the CDR3 reads TGTGCCAGCAGCCCAAATCTTGGGACTAGCGGGGGACCTTTCAATGAGCAGTTCTTC. The full variable domain, in which reference TRBV14 and TRBJ2-1 provide the parts outside the CDR3, is EAGVTQFPSHSVIEKGQTVTLRCDPISGHDNLYWYRRVMGKEIKFLLHFVKESKQDESGMPNNRFLAERTGGTYSTLKVQPAELEDSGVYFCASSPNLGTSGGPFNEQFFGPGTRLTVL.

This clone was detected a few times. Other DNA sequences within the sample encode an identical CDR3. CDR3 DNA sequence: TGTGCCAGCAGTCCAGGGGGTAGCAATCAGCCCCAGCATTTT. Encoded protein: CASSPGGSNQPQHF. This chain connects TRBV6-5 to TRBJ1-5; TRBD1 aligns across 7 bases. Germline-derived CDR1 and CDR2 are MNHEY and SVGAGI. J was trimmed by 0 bases and V by 5 bases; bases with no gene match: 1. The CDR3 contains 14 residues.

This chain uses TRBV7-9 with TRBJ2-5; the match to TRBD2 covers 7 bases. From germline, CDR1 is SEHNR and CDR2 FQNEAQ (reference sequence). The CDR3 runs 13 residues. After removal of 3 bases from V and 4 bases from J, the junction contained 2 bases not matched to a gene. For the CDR3, the DNA is TGTGCCAGCAGCTTTTGGGGGGGAGAGACCCAGTACTTC. Translated, it gives CASSFWGGETQYF.

The chain combines TRBV6-5 with TRBJ2-4; 14 bases match TRBD2. CDR3 length equals 15 residues. In germline, CDR1 is MNHEY, CDR2 SVGAGI. Trimming cost V 7 bases and J 9 bases; bases outside gene matches: 8. The CDR3 DNA reads as TGTGCCAGCACGGGGACTAGCGGGAGATCCACCATTCAGTACTTC. It encodes CASTGTSGRSTIQYF.

Here the CDR3 DNA reads TGTGCCAGCAGCTTGGACAGCCATGGCTACACCTTC. Translating it yields CASSLDSHGYTF. This chain links TRBV5-4 with TRBJ1-2; D unresolved. The V gene lost 0 bases and the J gene lost 6 bases, with 6 bases spanning the gap. The length of the CDR3 is 12 residues. Germline CDR1 SGHNT, CDR2 YYREEE (reference sequence).

The chain joins TRBV5-1 to TRBJ2-5; D remains unclear. This CDR3 spans 14 amino acids. CDR1 and CDR2 from the germline V gene are SGHRS and YFSETQ. The ends were cut back, 1 base at V and 1 base at J, with 8 bases in the middle. The CDR3 loop reads CASSLYSGQETQYF. The CDR3 nucleotides are TGCGCCAGCAGCTTGTATTCAGGCCAAGAGACCCAGTACTTC.

The chain has TRBV7-8 and TRBJ2-1, with 12 bases aligning to TRBD1. Germline trimming cut 3 bases from V and 9 bases from J; bases unmatched to any gene: 9. The germline V gene has CDR1 SGHVS and CDR2 FQNEAQ. This CDR3 is 16 amino acids long. CDR3 sequence reads: CASSFPYGTGGSEQFF. The CDR3 nucleotides are TGTGCCAGCAGCTTTCCCTACGGGACAGGGGGCAGTGAGCAGTTCTTC.

This chain joins TRBV11-2 and TRBJ2-1; 8 bases map to TRBD2. Per the germline V gene, CDR1 is SGHAT and CDR2 is FQNNGV. The V gene end was trimmed by 5 bases and the J gene end by 3 bases; junction bases not matched to a gene: 9. CDR3 length: 16 residues. The CDR3 here is CASSPNPAGGYNEQFF. For the CDR3, the DNA is TGTGCCAGCAGCCCAAATCCGGCGGGGGGCTACAATGAGCAGTTCTTC.

This chain joins TRBV7-6 and TRBJ1-3; no clear D gene. Trimming left V 5 bases short and J 4 bases short, with 15 bases between. Germline-derived CDR1 and CDR2 are SGHVS and FNYEAQ. This CDR3 contains 15 residues. CDR3 bases: TGTGCCAGCAGCACCCCAATCGAGAGGGGAAACACCATATATTTT. This codes for CASSTPIERGNTIYF.

This chain connects TRBV5-1 to TRBJ2-7; TRBD2 matches at 7 bases. Losses at the gene ends were 4 bases for V and 2 bases for J; bases not matched to a gene: 9. Per the germline V gene, CDR1 is SGHRS and CDR2 is YFSETQ. The CDR3 is made up of 15 amino acids. The chain's CDR3 is CASSVASGPAYEQYF. CDR3 DNA sequence: TGCGCCAGCAGCGTCGCTAGCGGACCTGCCTACGAGCAGTACTTC.

The rearrangement uses TRBV29-1 and TRBJ2-2, with 7 bases aligning to TRBD1. Germline V gene lookup returns CDR1 SQVTM and CDR2 ANQGSEA. The CDR3 covers 12 residues. CDR3 loop: CSVGGDPGELFF. DNA for the CDR3: TGCAGTGTAGGGGGCGATCCCGGGGAGCTGTTTTTT.

V is TRBV27 and J is TRBJ2-7, with 13 bases that match TRBD2. The CDR3 runs to 13 residues. Germline lookup yields CDR1 MNHEY and CDR2 SMNVEV (reference sequence). Trimming cost V 8 bases and J 3 bases; bases outside gene matches: 1. The DNA for the CDR3 is TGTGCCAGCGGACTAGCGGGGGTCTACGAGCAGTACTTC. Encoded protein: CASGLAGVYEQYF.

There are a few counts of this clone. The chain recombines TRBV7-6 with TRBJ2-3; D remains unclear. Trimming shortened V by 5 bases and J by 1 base, and 10 bases separated the two germline ends. This CDR3 is built from 14 residues. Germline CDR1 SGHVS, CDR2 FNYEAQ. CDR3 region: CASSHSQGTDTQYF. The CDR3 DNA follows: TGTGCCAGCAGCCACAGCCAGGGCACAGATACGCAGTATTTT.

The chain links TRBV6-5 to TRBJ1-1, with TRBD1 matching 10 bases. This CDR3 spans 15 amino acids. V gave up 1 base and J gave up 7 bases; unmatched junction bases: 6. Germline V lookup: CDR1 MNHEY, CDR2 SVGAGI. The DNA of the CDR3 is TGTGCCAGCAGTTACTTGGACAGGGGGGGCCTTGAAGCTTTCTTT. Translated, it gives CASSYLDRGGLEAFF.

This clone was counted only a few times. The V gene is TRBV5-4, the J gene TRBJ1-6; the D is unclear. Germline-derived CDR1 and CDR2 are SGHNT and YYREEE (reference sequence). The CDR3 consists of 15 residues. V was clipped by 0 bases and J by 0 bases, with 4 bases between them. The CDR3 nucleotides are TGTGCCAGCAGCTTGGAGAGCTCCTATAATTCACCCCTCCACTTT. It codes for CASSLESSYNSPLHF.